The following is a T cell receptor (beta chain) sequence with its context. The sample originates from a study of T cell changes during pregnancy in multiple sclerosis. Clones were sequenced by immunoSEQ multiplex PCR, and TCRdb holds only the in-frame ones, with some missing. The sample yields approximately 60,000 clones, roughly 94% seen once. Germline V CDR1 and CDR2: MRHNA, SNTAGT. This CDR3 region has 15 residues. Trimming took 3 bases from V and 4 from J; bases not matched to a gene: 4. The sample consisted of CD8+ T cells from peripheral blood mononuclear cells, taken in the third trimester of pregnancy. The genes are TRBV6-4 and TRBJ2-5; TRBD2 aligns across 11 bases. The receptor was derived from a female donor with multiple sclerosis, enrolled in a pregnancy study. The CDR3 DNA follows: TGTGCCAGCAGTGAACTAGCGGGGGCCTTAGAGACCCAGTACTTC. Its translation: CASSELAGALETQYF.